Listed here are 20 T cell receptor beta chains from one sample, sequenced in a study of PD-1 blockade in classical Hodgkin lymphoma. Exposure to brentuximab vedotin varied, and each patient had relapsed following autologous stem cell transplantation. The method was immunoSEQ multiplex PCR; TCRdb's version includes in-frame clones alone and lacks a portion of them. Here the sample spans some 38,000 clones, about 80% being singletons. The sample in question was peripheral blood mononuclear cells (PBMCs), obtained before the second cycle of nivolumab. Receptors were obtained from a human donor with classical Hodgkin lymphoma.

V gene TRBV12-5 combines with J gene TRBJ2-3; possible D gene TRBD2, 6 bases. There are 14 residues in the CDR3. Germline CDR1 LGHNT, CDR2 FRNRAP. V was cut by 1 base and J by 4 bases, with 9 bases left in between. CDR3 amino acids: CASGLGWEADTQYF. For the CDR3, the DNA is TGTGCTAGTGGTTTGGGGTGGGAGGCAGATACGCAGTATTTT.

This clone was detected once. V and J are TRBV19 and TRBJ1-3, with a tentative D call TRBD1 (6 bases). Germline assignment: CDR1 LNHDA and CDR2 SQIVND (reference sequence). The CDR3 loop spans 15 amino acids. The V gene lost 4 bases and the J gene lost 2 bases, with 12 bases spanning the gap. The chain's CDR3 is CASSTQTGAGNTIYF. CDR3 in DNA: TGTGCCAGTAGTACGCAGACAGGTGCTGGAAACACCATATATTTT.

This CDR3 is CASSLGGTAAGGYTF. The DNA for the CDR3 is TGTGCCAGCAGCTTAGGGGGGACAGCGGCCGGGGGCTACACCTTC. The chain couples TRBV7-2 to TRBJ1-2, with 7 bases lining up with TRBD1. The CDR3 spans 15 residues. J was trimmed by 8 bases and V by 1 base; bases with no gene match: 10. The germline gives CDR1 SGHTA, CDR2 FQGNSA. The whole variable domain, remainder taken from reference TRBV7-2 and TRBJ1-2, is GAGVSQSPSNKVTEKGKDVELRCDPISGHTALYWYRQSLGQGLEFLIYFQGNSAPDKSGLPSDRFSAERTGGSVSTLTIQRTQQEDSAVYLCASSLGGTAAGGYTFGSGTRLTVV.

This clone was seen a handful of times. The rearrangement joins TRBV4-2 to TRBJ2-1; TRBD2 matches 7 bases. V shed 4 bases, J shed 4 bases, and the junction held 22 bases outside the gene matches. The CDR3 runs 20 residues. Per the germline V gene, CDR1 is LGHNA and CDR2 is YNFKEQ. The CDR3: CASSLTTALWRGSRYNEQFF. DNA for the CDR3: TGTGCCAGCAGCCTCACCACCGCACTATGGCGGGGGAGTCGATACAATGAGCAGTTCTTC.

The CDR3: CASSQMGGGLNEKLFF. The CDR3 DNA reads as TGCGCCAGCAGCCAAATGGGCGGGGGGCTTAATGAAAAACTGTTTTTT. The V call is TRBV4-1, the J call TRBJ1-4, with a weak D call TRBD1 (6 bases). Germline CDR1 is MGHRA and CDR2 is YSYEKL. The CDR3 covers 16 residues. The V end was cut by 2 bases, the J end by 4 bases, with 14 bases between.

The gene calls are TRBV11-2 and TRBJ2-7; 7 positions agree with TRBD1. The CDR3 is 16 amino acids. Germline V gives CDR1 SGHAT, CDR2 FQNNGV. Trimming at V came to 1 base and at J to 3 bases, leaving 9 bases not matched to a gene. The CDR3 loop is CASSLVYGTVYYEQYF. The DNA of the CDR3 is TGTGCCAGCAGCTTAGTTTATGGGACAGTCTACTACGAGCAGTACTTC.

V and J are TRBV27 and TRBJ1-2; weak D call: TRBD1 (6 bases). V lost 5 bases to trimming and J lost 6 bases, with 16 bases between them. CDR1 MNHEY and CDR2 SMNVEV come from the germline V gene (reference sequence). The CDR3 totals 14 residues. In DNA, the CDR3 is TGTGCCAGCAGTCCCGCGGGGGGGGCAAATGGCTACACCTTC. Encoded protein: CASSPAGGANGYTF.

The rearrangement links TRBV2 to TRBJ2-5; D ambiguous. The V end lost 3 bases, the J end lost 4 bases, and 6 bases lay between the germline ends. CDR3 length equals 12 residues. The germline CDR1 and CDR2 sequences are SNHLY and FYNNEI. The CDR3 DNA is TGTGCCAGCAGTGAGGGCGGAGAGACCCAGTACTTC. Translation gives CASSEGGETQYF. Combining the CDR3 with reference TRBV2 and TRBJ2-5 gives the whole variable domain EPEVTQTPSHQVTQMGQEVILRCVPISNHLYFYWYRQILGQKVEFLVSFYNNEISEKSEIFDDQFSVERPDGSNFTLKIRSTKLEDSAMYFCASSEGGETQYFGPGTRLLVL.

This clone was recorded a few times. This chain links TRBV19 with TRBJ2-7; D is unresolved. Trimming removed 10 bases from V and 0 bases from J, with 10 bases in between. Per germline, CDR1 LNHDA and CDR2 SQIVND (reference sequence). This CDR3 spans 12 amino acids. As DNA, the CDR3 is TGTGCCAATAACTCATGCTCCTACGAGCAGTACTTC. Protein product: CANNSCSYEQYF.

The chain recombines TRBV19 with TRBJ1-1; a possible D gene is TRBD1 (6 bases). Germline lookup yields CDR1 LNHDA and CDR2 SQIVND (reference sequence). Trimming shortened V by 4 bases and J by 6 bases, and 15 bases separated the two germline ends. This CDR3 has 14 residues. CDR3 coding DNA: TGTGCCAGTAGTACCGGGGACACTCTCGCTGAAGCTTTCTTT. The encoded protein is CASSTGDTLAEAFF.

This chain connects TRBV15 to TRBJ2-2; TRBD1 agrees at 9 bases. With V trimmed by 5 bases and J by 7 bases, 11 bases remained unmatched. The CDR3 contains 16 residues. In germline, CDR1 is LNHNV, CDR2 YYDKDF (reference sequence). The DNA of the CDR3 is TGTGCCACCAGCGCCGGGACAGGGATAATAATCGGGGAGCTGTTTTTT. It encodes CATSAGTGIIIGELFF.

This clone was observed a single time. The DNA for the CDR3 is TGTGCCAGCAGCCCGAGGGACAGCGGATCCGCCTACGAGCAGTACTTC. Protein product: CASSPRDSGSAYEQYF. The chain joins TRBV11-2 to TRBJ2-7, with 7 nucleotides matching TRBD1. Germline V lookup: CDR1 SGHAT, CDR2 FQNNGV. CDR3 length equals 16 residues. J lost 2 bases, V lost 5 bases, and 12 bases had no gene match.

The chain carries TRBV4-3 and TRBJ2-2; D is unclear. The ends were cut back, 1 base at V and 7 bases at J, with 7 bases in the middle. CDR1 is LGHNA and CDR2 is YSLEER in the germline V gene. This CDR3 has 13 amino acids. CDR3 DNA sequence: TGCGCCAGCAGCCAAGCCGGCATCGGGGAGCTGTTTTTT. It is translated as CASSQAGIGELFF.

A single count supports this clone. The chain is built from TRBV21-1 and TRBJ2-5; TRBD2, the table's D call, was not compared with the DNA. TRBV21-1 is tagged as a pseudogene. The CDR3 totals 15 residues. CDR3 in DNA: TGTGCCAGCAGCAAAGGCCCAGCGGGGAAGGTAGACCAGTACTTC. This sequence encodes CASSKGPAGKVDQYF.

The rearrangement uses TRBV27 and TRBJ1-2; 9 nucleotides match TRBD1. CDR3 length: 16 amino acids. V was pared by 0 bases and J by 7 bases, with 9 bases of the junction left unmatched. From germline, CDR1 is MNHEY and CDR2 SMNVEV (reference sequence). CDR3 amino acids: CASSLSFRGTGRGYTF. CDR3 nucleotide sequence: TGTGCCAGCAGTTTATCCTTTAGGGGGACAGGGCGTGGCTACACCTTC.

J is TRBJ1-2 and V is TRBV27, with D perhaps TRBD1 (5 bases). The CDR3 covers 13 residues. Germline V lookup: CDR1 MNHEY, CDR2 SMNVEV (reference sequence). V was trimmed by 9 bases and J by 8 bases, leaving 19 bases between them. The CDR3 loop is CASLGGLSGGYTF. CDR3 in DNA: TGTGCCAGTCTGGGGGGTCTAAGTGGGGGCTACACCTTC.

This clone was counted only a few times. The CDR3: CASSARDRGDGYTF. The CDR3 bases are TGTGCCAGCAGCGCCCGGGACAGGGGCGACGGCTACACCTTC. V and J are TRBV9 and TRBJ1-2, with 10 positions matching TRBD1. CDR1 SGDLS and CDR2 YYNGEE come from the germline V gene. J lost 8 bases, V lost 3 bases, and 7 bases had no gene match. The CDR3 has 14 residues.

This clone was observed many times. Written as DNA, the CDR3 is TGCGCCAGCAGCGTCGGGTTTCATAATTCACCCCTCCACTTT. Its protein is CASSVGFHNSPLHF. The V call is TRBV5-1, the J call TRBJ1-6; D not certain. The germline gives CDR1 SGHRS, CDR2 YFSETQ. The CDR3 consists of 14 residues. Trimming left V 4 bases short and J 5 bases short, with 10 bases between.

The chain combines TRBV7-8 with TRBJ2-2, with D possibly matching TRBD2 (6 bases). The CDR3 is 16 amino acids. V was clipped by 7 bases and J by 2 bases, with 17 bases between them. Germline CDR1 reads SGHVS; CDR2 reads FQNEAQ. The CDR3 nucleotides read TGTGCCAGCAACGGAGGGACGGACTCCAACACCGGGGAGCTGTTTTTT. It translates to CASNGGTDSNTGELFF.

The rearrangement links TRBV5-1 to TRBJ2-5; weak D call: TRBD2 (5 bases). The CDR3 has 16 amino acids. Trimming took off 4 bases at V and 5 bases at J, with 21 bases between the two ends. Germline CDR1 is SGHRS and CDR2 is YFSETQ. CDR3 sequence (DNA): TGCGCCAGCAGCACCAACCTTGTGGCGGGTGGGGAGACCCAGTACTTC. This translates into CASSTNLVAGGETQYF.